Described below is a single T cell receptor beta chain sequence and its context. Its cognate antigen has yet to be identified. Nothing much larger sits one base from this clone, and base qualities are not available. TCR CDR3 regions were amplified from genomic DNA by multiplex PCR using the deep immunoSEQ assay. Extracted genomic DNA from each cell subset was distributed evenly across all wells of several immunoSEQ 96-well plates, and each plate was treated as a replicate. Each replicate PCR for sorted subsets received about 180 ng genomic DNA, equal to 28,000 or so T cell genomes. Purified libraries were quantified with a Qubit 3.0 fluorometer, sized on a Bioanalyzer 2100, and re-quantified with the KAPA Library Quantification kit. Every immunoSEQ 96-well plate was sequenced on a separate single-read 150-cycle Illumina NextSeq 550 flow cell. Regarding the original processing steps: Because the immunoSEQ output held only junctional sequences and lacked quality scores, the filtering could not match the filtering applied to full-length reads. To assign V/J genes and CDR3, sequences were annotated using PyIR, a Python wrapper for IgBLAST v1.9, with IMGT germline references. Reads were removed for weak V/J assignments (E-value above 1e-6), missing CDR3, stop codons, out-of-frame junctions, or ambiguous translated residues. V3J clonotypes were defined as sequences sharing the same inferred V gene, J gene, and CDR3 amino acid sequence. To compute the percentage overlap between repertoires, the number of shared unique clonotypes was divided by the size of the smaller repertoire. RTK rarefaction, the Chao1 estimator, and Recon v2.1 estimates of unobserved clonotypes were used to assess repertoire richness. Generation probabilities were computed with OLGA for all TCRbeta clonotypes obtained by the gDNA method from several donors. Held by TCRdb, this immuneACCESS table contains in-frame sequences only and omits some clones. Under half of the omission traces to an unresolved V gene where checked; the cause of the rest is unknown. V and J calls plus clone size are reproduced from that table; the DNA served to infer D and trimming. The sample yields around 100,000 clones; approximately 70% were counted once. Roughly 24% of the sample lies in the top ten.

This entry belongs to a study of shared clonotypes between healthy human individuals (dated by TCRdb to 2019 to 2021). Regarding the complete study: The cohort included a few men and a couple of women between 18 and 49 years of age. For each donor, CD4 naive and CD4 memory were each given three plates, CD8 naive was given two plates, and CD8 memory was given one plate. To estimate repertoire size and how much clonotypes are shared between individuals, the study performed deep sequencing of blood TCR repertoires from a handful of healthy adults. To increase sequencing depth and limit assay-specific biases, TCR repertoire library preparation and sequencing were carried out by different laboratories using diverse techniques. Between about 0.85 and 8.9 billion PBMCs per donor were obtained by leukapheresis.

Spanning cysteine to phenylalanine, the CDR3 consists of 15 amino acids. CDR3 DNA only is kept here, 45 bases in frame from base 1. As encoded in the germline V gene, CDR1 is SGHRS while CDR2 is YFSETQ. V and J are trimmed by 5 bases and 4 bases, and the gene matches miss 7 bases of the junction. Healthy HIV-negative adults with no recently reported acute infections or vaccinations were included as donors. Only Caucasian adults living in Nashville, Tennessee, USA were represented among the donors. CD8 memory samples combined magnetically selected CD45RO+ cells with CCR7-negative CD45RA+ effector memory (TemRA) cells. Blood was obtained by leukapheresis, after which PBMCs were separated by Ficoll-Histopaque density gradient centrifugation and cryopreserved in liquid nitrogen vapor phase. Analytical flow cytometry was used to check the purity and quantity of each magnetically sorted T cell population. Genomic DNA was isolated from every sorted fraction and measured by UV absorbance on a Nanodrop 2000c.

What the study reported, not specific to this receptor: Only blood was sampled, and tissue TCR repertoires likely differ from those in blood. Estimated clonotype richness was generally larger for naive than for memory subsets. Incomplete sequencing was indicated by rarefaction of sorted-subset datasets, despite the large sequencing depth. Approximately 5% of naive CD4, around 3.5% of naive CD8, approximately 2.2% of memory CD4, and about 0.4% of memory CD8 clonotypes were shared across several donors. Because the study included a small number of donors, the genetic and exposure-history diversity represented was limited. Based on pairwise subsampling, the degree of clonotype sharing among donors was expected to be affected by sequencing depth. Clonotypes shared by all four sorted-subset donors showed higher generation probabilities than non-shared clonotypes.

This TCR came from a woman aged 25 to 45 in good health. Sequenced sample: memory CD8+ T cells sorted from blood. What this sample's cell subset or site label stands for: CD45RO+ cells pooled with CCR7-negative TemRA cells. This chain joins TRBV5-1 to TRBJ2-7, with 12 central nucleotides matching TRBD2. The bases read TGCGCCAGCAGGGAACCGACTAGCGGGAGATACGAGCAGTACTTC. Its translation reads: CASREPTSGRYEQYF.